The entry that follows covers one TCR beta chain sequence. Its specificity is unknown. These data come from a study of cytomegalovirus exposure and HLA in healthy donors. Study-wide results and limits: The study flagged about 150 TCR beta chains as cytomegalovirus-associated.

The V end lost 6 bases, the J end lost 3 bases, and 16 bases lay between the germline ends. Per germline, CDR1 MDHEN and CDR2 SYDVKM. This CDR3 has 15 residues. This table comes from immunoSEQ multiplex PCR, and its TCRdb copy is limited to in-frame clones, with some not included. The top ten hold around 7% of the sample, which has under 200,000 clones, more than 80% seen once. This rearrangement joins TRBV28 to TRBJ2-3; D is ambiguous. The specimen was PBMCs. The source of this sequence is a man aged 18 to 35 in good health and CMV-seropositive. CDR3 DNA: TGTGCCAGCAGAGTCTGGAGCTCTGAGACAGATACGCAGTATTTT. It encodes CASRVWSSETDTQYF. Full variable domain (remainder filled in from reference TRBV28 and TRBJ2-3): DVKVTQSSRYLVKRTGEKVFLECVQDMDHENMFWYRQDPGLGLRLIYFSYDVKMKEKGDIPEGYSVSREKKERFSLILESASTNQTSMYLCASRVWSSETDTQYFGPGTRLTVL.